This T cell receptor beta chain originates from a study of CD8+CD57+ T cells in acquired aplastic anemia. Findings and caveats of the study: More than 25 was the count of CD8+ CDR3 sequences that patients shared with controls.

CDR3 and TCR beta VDJ profiling relied on genomic DNA as the template. TCRdb re-called the reads through MiXCR, storing one row per CDR3 protein. The sample yields more than 95,000 distinct CDR3 sequences, about two fifths seen once. This clonotype was observed at least ten times. The antigen remains unidentified. CDR3 size: 13 residues. The germline CDR1 and CDR2 sequences are SGHKS and YYEKEE (reference sequence). Trimming took 3 bases from V and 6 from J, leaving 12 bases between them. The authors sequenced patients whose flow cytometry had shown CD8+CD57+ cell expansion. Sequenced material: sorted CD4+, CD8+, or CD8+CD57+ T cells (not recorded which) from PBMCs. This sequence originates from a human donor with aplastic anemia. The chain uses TRBV5-5 and TRBJ1-2; perhaps TRBD1 as D (5 bases). The DNA for the CDR3 is TGTGCCAGCAGCTCGGGACCGGACGATGGCTACACCTTC. Translated, it gives CASSSGPDDGYTF.